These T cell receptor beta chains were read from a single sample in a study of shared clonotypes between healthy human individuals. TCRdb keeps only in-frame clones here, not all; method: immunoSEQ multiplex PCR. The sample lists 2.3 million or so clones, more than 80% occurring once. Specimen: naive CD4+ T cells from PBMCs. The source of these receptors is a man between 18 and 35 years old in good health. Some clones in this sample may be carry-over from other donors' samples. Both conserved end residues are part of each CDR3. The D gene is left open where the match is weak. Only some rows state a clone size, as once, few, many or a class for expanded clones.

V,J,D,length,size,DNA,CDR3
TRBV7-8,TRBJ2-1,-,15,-,TGTGCCAGCAGCTTTACCGGCGGAGGGGACAATGAGCAGTTCTTC,CASSFTGGGDNEQFF
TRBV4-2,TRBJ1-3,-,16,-,TGTGCCAGCAGCCCCGAAACAGGGTCCGCCGGAAACACCATATATTTT,CASSPETGSAGNTIYF
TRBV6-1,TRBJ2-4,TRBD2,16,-,TGTGCCAGCAGTGAAGGCCGACTAGCAGTAGTAGACATTCAGTACTTC,CASSEGRLAVVDIQYF
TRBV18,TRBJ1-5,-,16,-,TGTGCCAGCTCACCAACAGGACAGACTAGCAATCAGCCCCAGCATTTT,CASSPTGQTSNQPQHF
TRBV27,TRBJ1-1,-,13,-,TGTGCCAGCAGTTTAGAGGGAAGGACTGAAGCTTTCTTT,CASSLEGRTEAFF
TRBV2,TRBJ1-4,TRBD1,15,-,TGTGCCAGCAGTGTATCTAAGATGACAGGGGTATCGCTGTTTTTT,CASSVSKMTGVSLFF
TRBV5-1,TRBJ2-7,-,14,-,TGCGCCAGCAGCTTGGTGGATGGTGCATACGAGCAGTACTTC,CASSLVDGAYEQYF
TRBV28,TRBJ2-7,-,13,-,TGTGCCAGCAGTTTTCATGGATCCTACGAGCAGTACTTC,CASSFHGSYEQYF
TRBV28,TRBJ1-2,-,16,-,TGTGCCAGCAGCTCACCCGGGCTCACAGGGTTCTATGGCTACACCTTC,CASSSPGLTGFYGYTF
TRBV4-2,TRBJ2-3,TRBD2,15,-,TGTGCCAGCAGCCACAGGGACTACTACACAGATACGCAGTATTTT,CASSHRDYYTDTQYF
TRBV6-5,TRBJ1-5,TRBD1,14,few,TGTGCCAGCAGAACACAGGGGAGGGGTCAGCCCCAGCATTTT,CASRTQGRGQPQHF
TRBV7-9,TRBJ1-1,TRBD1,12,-,TGTGCCAGCACAAGGACAGGGGCTGAAGCTTTCTTT,CASTRTGAEAFF
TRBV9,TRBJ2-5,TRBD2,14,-,TGTGCCAGCAGCCTGACTAGCGGGGAAGAGACCCAGTACTTC,CASSLTSGEETQYF
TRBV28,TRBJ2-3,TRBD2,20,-,TGTGCCAGCAGTCCGAGACTCGGACTAGCGGGAGGGCCGGGAGGAGGTACGCAGTATTTT,CASSPRLGLAGGPGGGTQYF
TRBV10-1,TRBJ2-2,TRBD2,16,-,TGCGCCAGCAGTGACTTCGGACTAGCGGCGCCCGGGGAGCTGTTTTTT,CASSDFGLAAPGELFF
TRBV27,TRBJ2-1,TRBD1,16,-,TGTGCCAGCACCCTACAGGGGTACATTGCCCCCAATGAGCAGTTCTTC,CASTLQGYIAPNEQFF
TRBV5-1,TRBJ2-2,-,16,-,TGCGCCAGCAGCTTGGGAATTTCGGGGGCGAGCGGGGAGCTGTTTTTT,CASSLGISGASGELFF
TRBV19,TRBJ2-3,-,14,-,TGTGCCAGTAGTTTCGGACGTAACACAGATACGCAGTATTTT,CASSFGRNTDTQYF
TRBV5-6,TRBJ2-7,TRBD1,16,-,TGTGCCAGCAGCTTGGAAGACAGGGGGGTCCGGGGCGAGCAGTACTTC,CASSLEDRGVRGEQYF
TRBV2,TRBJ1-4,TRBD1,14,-,TGTGCCAGCAGACTAACAGGGGCAGGAGAAAAACTGTTTTTT,CASRLTGAGEKLFF
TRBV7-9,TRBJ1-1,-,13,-,TGTGCCAGCAGCCCAACGGGCTACACTGAAGCTTTCTTT,CASSPTGYTEAFF
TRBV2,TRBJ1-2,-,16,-,TGTGCCAGCACCGTTAAGTGGGGCCCAATAGCGGATGGCTACACCTTC,CASTVKWGPIADGYTF
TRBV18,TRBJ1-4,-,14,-,TGTGCCAGCTCACGATATGGCCAGGGGCAAAAACTGTTTTTT,CASSRYGQGQKLFF
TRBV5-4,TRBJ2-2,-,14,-,TGTGCCAGCAGCTTACCGACGAACACCGGGGAGCTGTTTTTT,CASSLPTNTGELFF
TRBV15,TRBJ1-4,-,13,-,TGTGCCACCAGCCTGACCCGGTATGAAAAACTGTTTTTT,CATSLTRYEKLFF
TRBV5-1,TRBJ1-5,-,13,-,TGCGCCAGCAGCTTGGATCCAAATCAGCCCCAGCATTTT,CASSLDPNQPQHF
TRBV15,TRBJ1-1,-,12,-,TGTGCCACCAGCAGAGATCGAGACGAAGCTTTCTTT,CATSRDRDEAFF
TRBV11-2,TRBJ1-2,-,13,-,TGTGCCAGCAGCTCCTCGAGTTTCTATGGCTACACCTTC,CASSSSSFYGYTF
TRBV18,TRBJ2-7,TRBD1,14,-,TGTGCCAGCTCACGGGGACAGGACTCCTACGAGCAGTACTTC,CASSRGQDSYEQYF
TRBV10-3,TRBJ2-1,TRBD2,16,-,TGTGCCATCAGCCCGGGACTAGCGGGTCCTTACAATGAGCAGTTCTTC,CAISPGLAGPYNEQFF
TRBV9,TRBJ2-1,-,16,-,TGTGCCAGCAGCGTAGCGGTGGGAGGCCTCTACAATGAGCAGTTCTTC,CASSVAVGGLYNEQFF
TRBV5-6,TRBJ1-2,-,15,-,TGTGCCAGCAGCTTCGACCCCGGGGCTAACTATGGCTACACCTTC,CASSFDPGANYGYTF
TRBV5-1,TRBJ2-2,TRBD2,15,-,TGCGCCAGCAGCCCGGGACTAGCGGGCGGTGGGGAGCTGTTTTTT,CASSPGLAGGGELFF
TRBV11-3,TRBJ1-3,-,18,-,TGTGCCAGCAGCTTATTTTTCCAGGGGCACTCTGCGGGAAACACCATATATTTT,CASSLFFQGHSAGNTIYF
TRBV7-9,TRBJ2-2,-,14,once,TGTGCCAGCAGCTTACGGAGAGGCACCGGGGAGCTGTTTTTT,CASSLRRGTGELFF
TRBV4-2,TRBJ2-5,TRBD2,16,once,TGTGCCAGCAGCCAAGTAGTGCTAGCGGGAGAAGAGACCCAGTACTTC,CASSQVVLAGEETQYF
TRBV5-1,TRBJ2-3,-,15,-,TGCGCCAGCAGCTTGCTAGGGGGTGCGACAGATACGCAGTATTTT,CASSLLGGATDTQYF
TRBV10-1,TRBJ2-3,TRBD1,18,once,TGCGCCAGCAGTGTCTCTATAGGCCGGGACAGAAGCACAGATACGCAGTATTTT,CASSVSIGRDRSTDTQYF
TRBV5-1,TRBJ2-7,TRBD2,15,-,TGCGCCAGCAGCGGGGGGACTAGCGGAAGGTACGAGCAGTACTTC,CASSGGTSGRYEQYF
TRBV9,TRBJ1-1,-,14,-,TGTGCCAGCAGCCCTACTGGCCTGAACACTGAAGCTTTCTTT,CASSPTGLNTEAFF
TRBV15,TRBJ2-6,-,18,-,TGTGCCACCAGCAGAGGAATCCCGCGGGGTTCTGGGGCCAACGTCCTGACTTTC,CATSRGIPRGSGANVLTF
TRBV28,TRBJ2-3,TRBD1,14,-,TGTGCCAGCAAAATGGGCGCAGGGGGAGATACGCAGTATTTT,CASKMGAGGDTQYF
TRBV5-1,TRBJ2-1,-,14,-,TGCGCCAGCAGTTTCGACGCCCGCTACAATGAGCAGTTCTTC,CASSFDARYNEQFF
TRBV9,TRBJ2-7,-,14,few,TGTGCCAGCAGCGTAAATCCCTTCCCCTACGAGCAGTACTTC,CASSVNPFPYEQYF
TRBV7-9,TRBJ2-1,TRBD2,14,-,TGTGCCGGCCGCGGCGGGAGGACATACAATGAGCAGTTCTTC,CAGRGGRTYNEQFF